One and the same sample provided the 19 T cell receptor beta chains below, sequenced in a study of blood T cell repertoires in COVID-19. Assay: immunoSEQ multiplex PCR; the TCRdb copy retains only in-frame clones and omits some. The sample holds 200,000 to 250,000 clones, over 75% seen once. The specimen sequenced was peripheral blood. The receptors shown here come from a middle-aged man with active or convalescent COVID-19.

This clone was seen once. The chain has TRBV30 and TRBJ1-3, with 7 positions matching TRBD1. The length of the CDR3 is 16 residues. CDR1 is GTSNPN and CDR2 is SVGIG in the germline V gene (reference sequence). Trimming took 2 bases from V and 0 from J; bases not matched to a gene: 7. CDR3 residues: CAWSLYRQGSGNTIYF. The CDR3 region has the DNA TGTGCCTGGAGTCTTTATAGACAGGGCTCTGGAAACACCATATATTTT.

This rearrangement joins TRBV6-5 to TRBJ2-5; D not resolved. Per germline, CDR1 MNHEY and CDR2 SVGAGI. V lost 5 bases, J lost 5 bases, and 12 bases lay in between. This CDR3 has 13 residues. The CDR3 coding sequence is TGTGCCAGCAGTCCCGGGTACGAGGAGACCCAGTACTTC. This sequence encodes CASSPGYEETQYF.

This chain links TRBV5-6 with TRBJ2-1; D not certain. Germline V lookup: CDR1 SGHDT, CDR2 YYEEEE. V lost 2 bases and J lost 2, with 8 bases in between. This CDR3 comprises 14 residues. CDR3 residues: CASSFYTAYNEQFF. CDR3 bases: TGTGCCAGCAGCTTCTATACTGCCTACAATGAGCAGTTCTTC.

This clone was counted a single time. The CDR3 region has the DNA TGTGCCAGCAGTTCCAGGGGCATGAACACTGAAGCTTTCTTT. Translating gives CASSSRGMNTEAFF. The gene calls are TRBV27 and TRBJ1-1; the D gene is possibly TRBD1 (6 bases). Germline CDR1 MNHEY, CDR2 SMNVEV (reference sequence). Trimming removed 4 bases at V and 0 bases at J, with 9 bases between. This CDR3 comprises 14 residues.

The chain couples TRBV19 to TRBJ1-4; possible D gene TRBD1, 6 bases. Germline lookup yields CDR1 LNHDA and CDR2 SQIVND (reference sequence). The CDR3 is 14 amino acids. V lost 7 bases to trimming and J lost 3 bases, with 12 bases between them. The CDR3 here is CASNSGAANEKLFF. In nucleotides, the CDR3 is TGTGCCAGTAATTCAGGGGCGGCTAATGAAAAACTGTTTTTT. Supplemented by reference TRBV19 and TRBJ1-4, the full variable domain reads DGGITQSPKYLFRKEGQNVTLSCEQNLNHDAMYWYRQDPGQGLRLIYYSQIVNDFQKGDIAEGYSVSREKKESFPLTVTSAQKNPTAFYLCASNSGAANEKLFFGSGTQLSVL.

With regard to this clone: An end of the junction differs from the germline gene, which may be a read error. J is TRBJ1-4 and V is TRBV11-2; TRBD1 agrees at 8 bases. The CDR3 is 12 residues long. Germline V gene data show CDR1 as SGHAT and CDR2 as FQNNGV. The CDR3 DNA reads TGTGCCAGCAGTTCCCCCGGGGGACAGGTCCTTTTT. Translated: CASSSPGGQVLF.

This clone turned up a few times. The V call is TRBV7-3, the J call TRBJ1-2; 9 bases map to TRBD1. Germline loops: CDR1 SGHTA, CDR2 FQGTGA. The length of the CDR3 is 14 residues. V shed 4 bases, J shed 6 bases, and the junction held 6 bases outside the gene matches. The DNA for the CDR3 is TGTGCCAGCAGCTCACAGGGGGCGCTTAATGGCTACACCTTC. Its protein product is CASSSQGALNGYTF.

The rearrangement links TRBV5-5 to TRBJ1-5, with 8 nucleotides matching TRBD1. Germline V gives CDR1 SGHKS, CDR2 YYEKEE (reference sequence). The CDR3 spans 12 residues. Germline trimming cut 3 bases from V and 10 bases from J; bases unmatched to any gene: 3. The CDR3: CASSWTGSPQHF. In DNA form, the CDR3 reads TGTGCCAGCAGCTGGACAGGGAGTCCCCAGCATTTT.

The gene calls are TRBV4-2 and TRBJ1-2, with D tentatively TRBD1 (5 bases). This CDR3 is built from 15 residues. V lost 0 bases and J 4 bases, leaving 12 bases between the germline ends. Germline V CDR1 and CDR2: LGHNA, YNFKEQ. Here the CDR3 DNA reads TGTGCCAGCAGCCAAGATTTGGCGACAGTCTATGGCTACACCTTC. This gives the protein CASSQDLATVYGYTF.

The V and J genes are TRBV28 and TRBJ2-5; D is uncertain. The ends were cut back, 7 bases at V and 4 bases at J, with 7 bases in the middle. CDR1 MDHEN and CDR2 SYDVKM come from the germline V gene. This CDR3 is built from 11 residues. The CDR3 DNA reads as TGTGCCAGCACAGATCGAGAGACCCAGTACTTC. Its translation is CASTDRETQYF. The variable domain in full, completed from reference TRBV28 and TRBJ2-5, reads DVKVTQSSRYLVKRTGEKVFLECVQDMDHENMFWYRQDPGLGLRLIYFSYDVKMKEKGDIPEGYSVSREKKERFSLILESASTNQTSMYLCASTDRETQYFGPGTRLLVL.

V gene TRBV19 combines with J gene TRBJ1-6; tentative D call: TRBD1 (5 bases). The CDR3 contains 13 residues. Germline V gives CDR1 LNHDA, CDR2 SQIVND (reference sequence). Trimming cost V 5 bases and J 7 bases, with 9 bases left between them. The CDR3: CASSDRTNSPLHF. In DNA form, the CDR3 reads TGTGCCAGTAGTGACAGAACCAATTCACCCCTCCACTTT.

The chain couples TRBV4-1 to TRBJ2-1; 7 bases align to TRBD1. Per germline, CDR1 MGHRA and CDR2 YSYEKL. The CDR3 is 16 residues long. The V gene end was trimmed by 0 bases and the J gene end by 3 bases; junction bases not matched to a gene: 5. This CDR3 is CASSQDEGARYNEQFF. DNA of the CDR3: TGCGCCAGCAGCCAAGACGAGGGGGCGCGCTACAATGAGCAGTTCTTC.

V and J are TRBV7-2 and TRBJ2-7; 10 bases match TRBD1. The V segment lost 4 bases and the J segment 4 bases; nucleotides outside the gene matches: 4. Germline lookup yields CDR1 SGHTA and CDR2 FQGNSA. The CDR3 sequence is 14 residues long. CDR3 amino acids: CASSYRQGAYEQYF. The DNA of the CDR3 is TGTGCCAGCAGCTACCGACAGGGGGCTTACGAGCAGTACTTC.

V is TRBV5-1 and J is TRBJ1-1, with 8 bases lining up with TRBD1. CDR3 length: 13 amino acids. Per germline, CDR1 SGHRS and CDR2 YFSETQ. Trimming cost V 6 bases and J 6 bases; bases outside gene matches: 7. The CDR3 DNA reads TGCGCCAGCAAGGACAGGGAAAGGGCTGAAGCTTTCTTT. Residues: CASKDRERAEAFF.

The V gene is TRBV19, the J gene TRBJ2-5; 7 bases match TRBD1. The CDR3 has 14 residues. J gave up 1 base and V 4 bases, and 3 bases lay outside the gene matches. Germline CDR1 reads LNHDA; CDR2 reads SQIVND (reference sequence). CDR3 in amino acids: CASSKDRFQETQYF. CDR3 nucleotide sequence: TGTGCCAGTAGTAAGGACAGGTTCCAAGAGACCCAGTACTTC.

This chain links TRBV27 with TRBJ2-7; tentatively, D is TRBD1 (5 bases). Trimming pared 0 bases from V and 0 bases from J, leaving 12 bases between. Germline assignment: CDR1 MNHEY and CDR2 SMNVEV (reference sequence). The CDR3 has 16 residues. In DNA, the CDR3 is TGTGCCAGCAGTTTATCGGGCAGGGCCGGCTCCTACGAGCAGTACTTC. Encoded protein: CASSLSGRAGSYEQYF.

The chain joins TRBV21-1 to TRBJ2-3; the table gives TRBD2 as D, unverified against the DNA. TRBV21-1 is termed a pseudogene. The CDR3 totals 17 residues. CDR3 region: CASSGKKGRDEADTQYF. CDR3 DNA: TGTGCCAGCAGCGGAAAAAAAGGACGGGATGAGGCAGATACGCAGTATTTT.

The CDR3 reads CATSPGQTFYGYTF. In DNA, the CDR3 is TGCGCCACCTCGCCGGGACAGACTTTCTATGGCTACACCTTC. This sequence joins TRBV5-1 and TRBJ1-2; 7 bases fit TRBD1. The germline CDR1 and CDR2 sequences are SGHRS and YFSETQ. Trimming removed 9 bases from V and 4 bases from J; junction bases left unmatched: 12. This CDR3 has 14 residues. Variable domain in full (rest from reference TRBV5-1 and TRBJ1-2): KAGVTQTPRYLIKTRGQQVTLSCSPISGHRSVSWYQQTPGQGLQFLFEYFSETQRNKGNFPGRFSGRQFSNSRSEMNVSTLELGDSALYLCATSPGQTFYGYTFGSGTRLTVV.

This chain connects TRBV30 to TRBJ1-2; 7 bases fit TRBD1. CDR3 length equals 13 residues. Unmatched junction bases numbered 4, after V lost 2 bases and J lost 4 bases. Germline CDR1 GTSNPN, CDR2 SVGIG (reference sequence). CDR3 coding DNA: TGTGCCTGGAGTTTGGGACAGAGCTATGGCTACACCTTC. Amino acid sequence: CAWSLGQSYGYTF.